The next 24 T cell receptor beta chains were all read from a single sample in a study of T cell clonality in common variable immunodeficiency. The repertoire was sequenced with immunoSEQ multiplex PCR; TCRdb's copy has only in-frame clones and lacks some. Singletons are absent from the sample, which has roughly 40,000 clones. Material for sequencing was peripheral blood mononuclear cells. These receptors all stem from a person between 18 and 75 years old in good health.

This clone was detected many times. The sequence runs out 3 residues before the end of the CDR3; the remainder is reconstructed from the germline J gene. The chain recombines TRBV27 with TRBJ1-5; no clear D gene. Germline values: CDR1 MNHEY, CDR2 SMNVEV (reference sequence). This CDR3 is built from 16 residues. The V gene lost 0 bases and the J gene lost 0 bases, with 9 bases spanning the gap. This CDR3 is CASSLSITYSNQPQHF. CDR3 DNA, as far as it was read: TGTGCCAGCAGTTTATCGATAACTTATAGCAATCAGCCC.

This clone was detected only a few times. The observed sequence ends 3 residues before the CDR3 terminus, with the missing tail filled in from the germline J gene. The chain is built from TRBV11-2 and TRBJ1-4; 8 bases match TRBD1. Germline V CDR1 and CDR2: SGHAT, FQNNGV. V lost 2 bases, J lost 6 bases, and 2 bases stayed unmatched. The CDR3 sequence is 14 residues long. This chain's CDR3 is CASSLTGGDEKLFF. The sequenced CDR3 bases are TGTGCCAGCAGCTTAACAGGGGGGGATGAAAAA.

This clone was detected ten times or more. CDR3 protein: CSASTGTSLSSYEQYF. The DNA read from the CDR3 is TGCAGTGCTAGTACCGGGACTAGCCTATCCTCCTACGAG. The chain is built from TRBV20-1 and TRBJ2-7; 9 bases map to TRBD2. The read comes to an end 3 residues before the CDR3 does, leaving the germline J gene to fill in the end. The CDR3 contains 16 residues. Germline V gene sequence: CDR1 DFQATT, CDR2 SNEGSKA (reference sequence). J lost 0 bases, V lost 3 bases, and 9 bases had no gene match.

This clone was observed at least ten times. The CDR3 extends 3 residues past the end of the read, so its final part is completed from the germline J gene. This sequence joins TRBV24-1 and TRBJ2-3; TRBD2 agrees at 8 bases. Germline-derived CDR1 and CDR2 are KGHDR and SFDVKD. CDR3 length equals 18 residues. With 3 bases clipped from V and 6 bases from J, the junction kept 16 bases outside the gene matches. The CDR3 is CATSDLTGSGSRLDTQYF. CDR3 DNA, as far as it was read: TGTGCCACCAGTGATCTTACCGGGAGCGGGAGTAGGTTGGATACG.

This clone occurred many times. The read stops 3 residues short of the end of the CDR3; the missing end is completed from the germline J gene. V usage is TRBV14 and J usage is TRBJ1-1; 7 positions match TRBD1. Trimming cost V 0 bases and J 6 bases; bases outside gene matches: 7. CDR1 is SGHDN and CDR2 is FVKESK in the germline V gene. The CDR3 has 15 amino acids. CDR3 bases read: TGTGCCAGCAGCCAAGAGGACAGGAGGTTCGCTGAA. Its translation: CASSQEDRRFAE. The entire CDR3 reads CASSQEDRRFAEAFF.

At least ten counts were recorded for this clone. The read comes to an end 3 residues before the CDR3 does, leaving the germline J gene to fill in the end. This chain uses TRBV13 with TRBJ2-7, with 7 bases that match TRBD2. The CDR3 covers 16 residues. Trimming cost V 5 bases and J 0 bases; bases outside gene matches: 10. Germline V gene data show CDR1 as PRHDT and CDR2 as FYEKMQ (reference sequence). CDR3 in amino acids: CASSPRGRGSSYEQYF. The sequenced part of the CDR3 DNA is TGTGCCAGCAGCCCCCGGGGGAGGGGAAGCTCCTACGAG. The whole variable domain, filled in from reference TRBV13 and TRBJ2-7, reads AAGVIQSPRHLIKEKRETATLKCYPIPRHDTVYWYQQGPGQDPQFLISFYEKMQSDKGSIPDRFSAQQFSDYHSELNMSSLELGDSALYFCASSPRGRGSSYEQYFGPGTRLTVT.

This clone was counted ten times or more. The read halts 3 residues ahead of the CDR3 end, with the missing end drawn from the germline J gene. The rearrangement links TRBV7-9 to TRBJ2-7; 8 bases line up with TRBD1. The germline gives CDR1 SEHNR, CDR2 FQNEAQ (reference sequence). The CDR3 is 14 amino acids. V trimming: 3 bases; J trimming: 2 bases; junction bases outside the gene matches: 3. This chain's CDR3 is CASSFRDRTYEQYF. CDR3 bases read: TGTGCCAGCAGCTTCCGGGACAGGACCTACGAG.

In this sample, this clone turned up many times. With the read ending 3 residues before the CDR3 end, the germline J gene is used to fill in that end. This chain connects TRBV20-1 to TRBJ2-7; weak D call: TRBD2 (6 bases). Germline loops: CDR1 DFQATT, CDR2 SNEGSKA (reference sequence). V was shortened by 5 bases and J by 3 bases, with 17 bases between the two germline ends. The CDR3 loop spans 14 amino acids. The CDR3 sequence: CSAPTYSGSYEQYF. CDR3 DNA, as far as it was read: TGCAGTGCTCCCACGTATAGCGGCAGCTACGAG.

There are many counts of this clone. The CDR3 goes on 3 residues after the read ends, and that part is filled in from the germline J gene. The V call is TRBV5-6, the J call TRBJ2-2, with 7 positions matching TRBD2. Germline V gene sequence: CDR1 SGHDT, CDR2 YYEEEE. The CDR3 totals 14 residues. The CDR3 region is CASRSGTPGEKLFF. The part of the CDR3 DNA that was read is TGTGCCAGCAGAAGCGGGACGCCGGGTGAAAAG.

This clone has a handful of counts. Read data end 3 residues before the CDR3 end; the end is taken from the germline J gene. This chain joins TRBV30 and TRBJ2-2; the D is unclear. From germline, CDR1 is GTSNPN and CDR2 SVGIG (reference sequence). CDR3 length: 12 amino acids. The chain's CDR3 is CAWSSEVSPLFF. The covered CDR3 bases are TGTGCCTGGAGTTCAGAGGTTTCACCG. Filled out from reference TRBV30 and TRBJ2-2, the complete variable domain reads SQTIHQWPATLVQPVGSPLSLECTVEGTSNPNLYWYRQAAGRGLQLLFYSVGIGQISSEVPQNLSASRPQDRQFILSSKKLLLSDSGFYLCAWSSEVSPLFFGEGSRLTVL.

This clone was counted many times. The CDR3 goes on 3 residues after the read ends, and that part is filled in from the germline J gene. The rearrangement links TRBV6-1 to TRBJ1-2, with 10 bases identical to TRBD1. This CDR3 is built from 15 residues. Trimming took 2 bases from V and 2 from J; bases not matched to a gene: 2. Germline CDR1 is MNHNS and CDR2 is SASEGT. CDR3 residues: CASSEMGQGNYGYTF. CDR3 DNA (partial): TGTGCCAGCAGTGAAATGGGACAGGGGAACTATGGC.

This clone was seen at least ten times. CDR3 bases read: TGTGCCAGCAGTGAGCGGACAGGGGCTAACTATGGC. The encoded protein is CASSERTGANYG. The whole CDR3 is CASSERTGANYGYTF. The chain carries TRBV6-1 and TRBJ1-2; 9 bases are a match to TRBD1. The read finishes 3 residues shy of the CDR3 end, and the germline J gene is used to complete it. Germline loops: CDR1 MNHNS, CDR2 SASEGT. Germline trimming cut 3 bases from V and 0 bases from J; bases unmatched to any gene: 2. The CDR3 runs 15 residues.

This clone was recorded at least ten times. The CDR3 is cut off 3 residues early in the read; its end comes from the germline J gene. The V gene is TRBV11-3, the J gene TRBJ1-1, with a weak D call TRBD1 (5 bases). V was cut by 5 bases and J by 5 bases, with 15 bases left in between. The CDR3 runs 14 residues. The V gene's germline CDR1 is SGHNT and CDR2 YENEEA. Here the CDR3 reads CASSPWRGSTEAFF. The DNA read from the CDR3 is TGTGCCAGCAGCCCTTGGCGGGGCTCGACTGAA.

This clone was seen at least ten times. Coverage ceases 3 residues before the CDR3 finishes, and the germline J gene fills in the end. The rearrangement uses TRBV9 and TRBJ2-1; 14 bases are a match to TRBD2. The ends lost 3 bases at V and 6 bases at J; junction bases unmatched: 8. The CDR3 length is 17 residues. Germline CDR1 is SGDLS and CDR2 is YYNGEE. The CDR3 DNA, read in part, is TGTGCCAGCAGCGCGACTAGCGGGAGGGCTGTAGTCAATGAG. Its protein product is CASSATSGRAVVNE. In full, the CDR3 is CASSATSGRAVVNEQFF.

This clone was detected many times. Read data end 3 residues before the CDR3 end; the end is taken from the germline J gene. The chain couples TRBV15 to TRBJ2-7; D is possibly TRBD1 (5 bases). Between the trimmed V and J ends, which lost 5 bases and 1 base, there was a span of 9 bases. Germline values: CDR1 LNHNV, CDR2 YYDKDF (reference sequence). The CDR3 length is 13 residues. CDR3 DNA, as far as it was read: TGTGCCACCAGCCAGGACAATTCCTACGAG. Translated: CATSQDNSYE. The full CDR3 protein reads CATSQDNSYEQYF.

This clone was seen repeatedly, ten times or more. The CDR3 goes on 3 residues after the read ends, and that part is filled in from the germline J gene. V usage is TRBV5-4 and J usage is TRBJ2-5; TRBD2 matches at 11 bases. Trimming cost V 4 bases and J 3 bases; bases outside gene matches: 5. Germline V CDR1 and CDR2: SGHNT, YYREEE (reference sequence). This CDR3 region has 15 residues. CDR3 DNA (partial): TGTGCCAGCAGCCGCAGGGGACTAGCGGAAGAGACC. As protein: CASSRRGLAEET. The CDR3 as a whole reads CASSRRGLAEETQYF.

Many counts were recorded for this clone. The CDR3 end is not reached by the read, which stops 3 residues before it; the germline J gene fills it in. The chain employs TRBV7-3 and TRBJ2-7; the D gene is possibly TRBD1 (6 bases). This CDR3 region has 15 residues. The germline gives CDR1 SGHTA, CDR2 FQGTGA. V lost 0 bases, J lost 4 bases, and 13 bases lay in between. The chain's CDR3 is CASSLTGTPGYEQYF. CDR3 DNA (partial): TGTGCCAGCAGCTTAACCGGGACACCAGGGTACGAG.

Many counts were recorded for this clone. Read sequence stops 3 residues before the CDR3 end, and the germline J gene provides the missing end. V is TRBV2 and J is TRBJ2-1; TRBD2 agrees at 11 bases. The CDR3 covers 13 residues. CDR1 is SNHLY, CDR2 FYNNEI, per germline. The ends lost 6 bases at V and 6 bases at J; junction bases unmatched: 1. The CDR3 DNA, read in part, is TGTGCCAGCAGAGGACTAGCGGGCAATGAG. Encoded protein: CASRGLAGNE. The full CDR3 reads CASRGLAGNEQFF.

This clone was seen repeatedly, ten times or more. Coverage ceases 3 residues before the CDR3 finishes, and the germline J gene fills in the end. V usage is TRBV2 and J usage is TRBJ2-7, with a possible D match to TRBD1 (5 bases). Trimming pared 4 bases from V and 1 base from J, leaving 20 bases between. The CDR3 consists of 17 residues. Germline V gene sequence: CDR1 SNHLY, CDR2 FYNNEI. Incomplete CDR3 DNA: TGTGCCAGCAGTGGCATTATTGAACAGGCCCTTTCCTACGAG. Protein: CASSGIIEQALSYE. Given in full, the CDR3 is CASSGIIEQALSYEQYF.

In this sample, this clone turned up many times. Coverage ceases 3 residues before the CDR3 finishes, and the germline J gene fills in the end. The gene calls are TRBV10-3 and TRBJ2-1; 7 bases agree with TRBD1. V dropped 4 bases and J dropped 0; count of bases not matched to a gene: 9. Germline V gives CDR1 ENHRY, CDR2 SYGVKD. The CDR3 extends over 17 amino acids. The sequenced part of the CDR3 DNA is TGTGCCATCAGTGCCCCCGACAGGGTGGGCTCCTACAATGAG. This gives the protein CAISAPDRVGSYNE. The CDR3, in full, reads CAISAPDRVGSYNEQFF.

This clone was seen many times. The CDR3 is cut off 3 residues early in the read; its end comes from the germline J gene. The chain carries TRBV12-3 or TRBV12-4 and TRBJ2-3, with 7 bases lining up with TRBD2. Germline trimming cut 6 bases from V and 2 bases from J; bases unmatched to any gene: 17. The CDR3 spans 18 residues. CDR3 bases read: TGTGCCAGCAGCTCCCTAAGCGGGACTGTACTTAACACAGATACG. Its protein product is CASSSLSGTVLNTDT. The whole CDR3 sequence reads CASSSLSGTVLNTDTQYF.

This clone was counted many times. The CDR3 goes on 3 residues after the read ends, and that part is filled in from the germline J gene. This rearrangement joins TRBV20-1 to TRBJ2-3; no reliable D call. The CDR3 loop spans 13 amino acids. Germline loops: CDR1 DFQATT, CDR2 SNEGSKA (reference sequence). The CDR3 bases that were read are TGCAGTGCTAGAGATAGGGCCGGAAGAACG. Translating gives CSARDRAGRT. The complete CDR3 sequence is CSARDRAGRTQYF.

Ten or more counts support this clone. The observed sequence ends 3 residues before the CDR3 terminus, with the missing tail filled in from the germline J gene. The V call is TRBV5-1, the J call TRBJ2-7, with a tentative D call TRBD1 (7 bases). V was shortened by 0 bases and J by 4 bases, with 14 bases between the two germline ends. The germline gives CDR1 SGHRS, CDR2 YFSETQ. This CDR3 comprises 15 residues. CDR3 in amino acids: CASSLVQGGLYEQYF. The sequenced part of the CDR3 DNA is TGCGCCAGCAGCTTGGTGCAGGGGGGACTTTACGAG.

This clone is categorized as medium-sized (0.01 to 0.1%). This chain's CDR3 is CSAKTGQALETQYF. Partial CDR3 DNA: TGCAGTGCTAAGACGGGACAGGCATTAGAGACC. J is TRBJ2-5 and V is TRBV20-1, with 8 positions matching TRBD1. Read data end 3 residues before the CDR3 end; the end is taken from the germline J gene. The CDR3 loop spans 14 amino acids. Germline trimming cut 4 bases from V and 4 bases from J; bases unmatched to any gene: 8. Germline V gives CDR1 DFQATT, CDR2 SNEGSKA (reference sequence).